Following are 19 T cell receptor beta chains from one sample sequenced in a study of radiotherapy plus CTLA-4 blockade in lung cancer. The table came from immunoSEQ multiplex PCR; TCRdb's copy has only in-frame clones and leaves some out. The profile covers 25,000 to 35,000 clones, with 75% to 90% appearing a single time and about 26% taken by the ten largest. The sample was peripheral blood, taken from a patient treated with radiotherapy plus ipilimumab. The receptors stem from a human donor with non-small cell lung cancer that progressed on radiotherapy plus ipilimumab.

DNA of the CDR3: TGTGCCAGCAGCCCAGATGGGGGGGTGAGCACAGATACGCAGTATTTT. It translates to CASSPDGGVSTDTQYF. The chain uses TRBV7-2 and TRBJ2-3; TRBD2 matches 7 bases. Trimming at V came to 5 bases and at J to 0 bases, leaving 8 bases not matched to a gene. Germline V gives CDR1 SGHTA, CDR2 FQGNSA. The CDR3 is 16 residues long.

The chain uses TRBV4-1 and TRBJ2-5; 9 nucleotides line up with TRBD2. The CDR3 totals 16 residues. Trimming at V came to 2 bases and at J to 0 bases, leaving 4 bases not matched to a gene. In germline, CDR1 is MGHRA, CDR2 YSYEKL. DNA of the CDR3: TGCGCCAGCAGCCAACAGGGGACTAGCCACCAAGAGACCCAGTACTTC. Translated: CASSQQGTSHQETQYF.

V gene TRBV7-2 combines with J gene TRBJ1-2, with D possibly being TRBD1 (5 bases). CDR3 length: 15 residues. Trimming took 3 bases from V and 4 from J, leaving 15 bases between them. Germline CDR1 SGHTA, CDR2 FQGNSA. The DNA for the CDR3 is TGTGCCAGCAGCTTTGGGCAGGGCTTCCTCTATGGCTACACCTTC. Its translation: CASSFGQGFLYGYTF.

The chain has TRBV7-3 and TRBJ1-2; 7 bases map to TRBD1. Unmatched junction bases numbered 5, after V lost 1 base and J lost 6 bases. Looked up from germline, CDR1 is SGHTA and CDR2 is FQGTGA. This CDR3 comprises 14 residues. The CDR3 sequence: CASSLNRGLDGYTF. The CDR3, as DNA: TGTGCCAGCAGCTTAAACAGGGGACTCGATGGCTACACCTTC.

The V call is TRBV5-4, the J call TRBJ2-3; a possible D gene is TRBD2 (6 bases). The CDR3 is made up of 13 amino acids. The germline CDR1 and CDR2 sequences are SGHNT and YYREEE (reference sequence). V was cut by 8 bases and J by 5 bases, with 15 bases left in between. The CDR3 is CASSLAKIDTQYF. The CDR3 nucleotides are TGTGCCAGTTCGCTAGCGAAGATAGATACGCAGTATTTT.

This sequence joins TRBV7-9 and TRBJ2-3; 7 bases are a match to TRBD2. The CDR3 is 14 residues long. With V trimmed by 5 bases and J by 5 bases, 7 bases remained unmatched. Germline CDR1 is SEHNR and CDR2 is FQNEAQ (reference sequence). CDR3 loop: CASSLTSVEDTQYF. The DNA of the CDR3 is TGTGCCAGCAGCCTCACTAGCGTGGAAGATACGCAGTATTTT.

This rearrangement joins TRBV12-5 to TRBJ1-2; D gene ambiguous. The germline V gene has CDR1 LGHNT and CDR2 FRNRAP. The CDR3 runs to 13 residues. V was clipped by 1 base and J by 0 bases, with 3 bases between them. DNA of the CDR3: TGTGCTAGTGGTTTGGCAGCTAACTATGGCTACACCTTC. Translating it yields CASGLAANYGYTF.

The chain links TRBV6-6 to TRBJ1-5, with 11 bases matching TRBD1. CDR1 MNHNY and CDR2 SVGAGI come from the germline V gene (reference sequence). CDR3 length: 15 residues. V lost 5 bases to trimming and J lost 7 bases; unmatched junction nucleotides: 7. CDR3 nucleotide sequence: TGTGCCAGCAGTCCTCGGACAGGGGGCATACAGCCCCAGCATTTT. It is translated as CASSPRTGGIQPQHF.

This clone was found once. CDR3 residues: CASSLDLAGGLNEQFF. The CDR3 DNA reads TGCGCCAGCAGCTTGGACCTAGCGGGGGGACTCAATGAGCAGTTCTTC. This chain connects TRBV5-1 to TRBJ2-1, with 11 bases matching TRBD2. The ends lost 0 bases at V and 6 bases at J; junction bases unmatched: 5. The CDR3 length is 16 residues. Germline V gives CDR1 SGHRS, CDR2 YFSETQ.

The chain links TRBV5-4 to TRBJ2-1; TRBD1 matches at 8 bases. The CDR3 sequence is 16 residues long. Germline V gives CDR1 SGHNT, CDR2 YYREEE (reference sequence). V gave up 4 bases and J gave up 0 bases; unmatched junction bases: 6. The CDR3 region has the DNA TGTGCCAGCAGCCCAGGGACAGGTAGCTCCTACAATGAGCAGTTCTTC. Encoded protein: CASSPGTGSSYNEQFF.

This clone was observed once. The chain uses TRBV19 and TRBJ2-4; D might be TRBD2 (5 bases). The CDR3 consists of 18 residues. Germline V CDR1 and CDR2: LNHDA, SQIVND (reference sequence). The germline V and J ends were trimmed by 1 base and 0 bases, with 16 bases remaining between them. CDR3: CASSIAVGAALAKNIQYF. CDR3 nucleotides: TGTGCCAGTAGTATAGCGGTGGGAGCGGCACTAGCCAAAAACATTCAGTACTTC.

This clone was counted only a few times. V is TRBV19 and J is TRBJ2-1; TRBD2 agrees at 14 bases. The germline V gene has CDR1 LNHDA and CDR2 SQIVND (reference sequence). This CDR3 contains 17 residues. V shed 6 bases, J shed 7 bases, and the junction held 11 bases outside the gene matches. CDR3 in DNA: TGTGCCAGTAGCGGGACTAGCGGGGGCGTAGGTTGGAATGAGCAGTTCTTC. Translated: CASSGTSGGVGWNEQFF.

V gene TRBV28 combines with J gene TRBJ2-5; 16 bases align to TRBD2. CDR1 is MDHEN, CDR2 SYDVKM, per germline. After removal of 6 bases from V and 5 bases from J, the junction contained 3 bases not matched to a gene. This CDR3 contains 15 residues. CDR3 residues: CASSQGLAGGETQYF. DNA of the CDR3: TGTGCCAGCAGCCAGGGACTAGCGGGGGGGGAGACCCAGTACTTC.

The V call is TRBV7-2, the J call TRBJ1-1; D is uncertain. The CDR3 totals 13 residues. V lost 3 bases and J lost 2, with 7 bases in between. Germline loops: CDR1 SGHTA, CDR2 FQGNSA. The CDR3 protein is CASSLTPNTEAFF. The DNA of the CDR3 is TGTGCCAGCAGCTTGACTCCTAACACTGAAGCTTTCTTT.

The V call is TRBV5-1, the J call TRBJ1-6; D is uncertain. Per the germline V gene, CDR1 is SGHRS and CDR2 is YFSETQ. The CDR3 has 15 amino acids. Trimming shortened V by 3 bases and J by 6 bases, and 13 bases separated the two germline ends. The CDR3 spells CASSSLTDSNSPLHF. The CDR3 nucleotides read TGCGCCAGCAGCTCGTTGACTGACTCTAATTCACCCCTCCACTTT. The full variable domain, completed using reference TRBV5-1 and TRBJ1-6, is KAGVTQTPRYLIKTRGQQVTLSCSPISGHRSVSWYQQTPGQGLQFLFEYFSETQRNKGNFPGRFSGRQFSNSRSEMNVSTLELGDSALYLCASSSLTDSNSPLHFGNGTRLTVT.

This chain joins TRBV7-6 and TRBJ2-7; D uncertain. The V end was cut by 0 bases, the J end by 1 base, with 10 bases between. CDR1 and CDR2 (germline): SGHVS, FNYEAQ. The CDR3 has 15 residues. The DNA of the CDR3 is TGTGCCAGCAGCTTAGCGGCGGCGGATTCCTACGAGCAGTACTTC. Its translation: CASSLAAADSYEQYF.

The chain recombines TRBV19 with TRBJ2-2; 9 positions agree with TRBD1. After removal of 6 bases from V and 4 bases from J, the junction contained 9 bases not matched to a gene. This CDR3 contains 16 residues. Germline assignment: CDR1 LNHDA and CDR2 SQIVND (reference sequence). CDR3 sequence reads: CASRDRGWSGTGELFF. The DNA for the CDR3 is TGTGCCAGTAGGGACAGGGGATGGAGTGGCACCGGGGAGCTGTTTTTT.

V gene TRBV7-9 combines with J gene TRBJ2-7; TRBD1 matches at 7 bases. The CDR3 totals 16 residues. Per germline, CDR1 SEHNR and CDR2 FQNEAQ (reference sequence). V gave up 2 bases and J gave up 2 bases; unmatched junction bases: 9. The CDR3 sequence: CASSLWFKDRTYEQYF. The CDR3, as DNA: TGTGCCAGCAGCTTATGGTTTAAGGACAGGACCTACGAGCAGTACTTC.

In its sample, this clone was seen once. The rearrangement joins TRBV7-6 to TRBJ2-4; tentative D call: TRBD1 (5 bases). V was shortened by 1 base and J by 1 base, with 11 bases between the two germline ends. This CDR3 contains 16 residues. CDR1 SGHVS and CDR2 FNYEAQ come from the germline V gene. CDR3 nucleotide sequence: TGTGCCAGCAGCTTAGAGGCGCAGGGTGCCAAAAACATTCAGTACTTC. It encodes CASSLEAQGAKNIQYF.